Listed below are T cell receptor beta chains from one sample, sequenced in a study of vaccination and CD4 T cells after COVID-19. Which antigens these TCRs recognize remains unknown. In TCRdb, the PCR reads were re-called with MiXCR into one record per CDR3 protein. The repertoire holds 11,000 or so distinct CDR3 sequences, roughly half seen once, with about 11% in the top ten. The sample taken for sequencing was CD4+ T cells from blood, cultured in vitro. The receptors stem from a human donor who had recovered from COVID-19. CDR3s include the opening cysteine and the closing phenylalanine or tryptophan. The D gene is left open where the match is weak. Some rows mark clone size as missing; the rest say once, few, many or name a class of expanded clone.

J gene: TRBJ2-5
D gene: -
V gene: TRBV7-6
clone size: few
CDR3 protein: CASSPAAKTQYF
CDR3 DNA: TGTGCCAGCAGCCCGGCAGCGAAGACCCAGTACTTC

J gene: TRBJ2-3
D gene: TRBD1
V gene: TRBV29-1
clone size: medium-sized
CDR3 protein: CSVRQGVADTQYF
CDR3 DNA: TGCAGCGTAAGACAGGGGGTCGCAGATACGCAGTATTTT

J gene: TRBJ2-5
D gene: -
V gene: TRBV20-1
clone size: few
CDR3 protein: CSARGRTERQETQYF
CDR3 DNA: TGCAGTGCTAGGGGAAGGACAGAGAGACAAGAGACCCAGTACTTC

J gene: TRBJ1-1
D gene: TRBD1
V gene: TRBV29-1
clone size: few
CDR3 protein: CSVVRGRDTEAFF
CDR3 DNA: TGCAGCGTTGTTAGGGGGCGAGATACTGAAGCTTTCTTT

J gene: TRBJ2-5
D gene: -
V gene: TRBV11-1
clone size: -
CDR3 protein: CASSPKGQAFETQYF
CDR3 DNA: TGTGCCAGCAGTCCAAAGGGGCAGGCATTTGAGACCCAGTACTTC

J gene: TRBJ2-3
D gene: -
V gene: TRBV20-1
clone size: -
CDR3 protein: CSASERQGGDTQYF
CDR3 DNA: TGCAGTGCTAGCGAAAGGCAGGGCGGAGATACGCAGTATTTT

J gene: TRBJ1-5
D gene: -
V gene: TRBV19
clone size: -
CDR3 protein: CASIRLGGNQPQHF
CDR3 DNA: TGTGCCAGTATTAGGTTGGGAGGCAATCAGCCCCAGCATTTT

J gene: TRBJ2-2
D gene: TRBD1
V gene: TRBV18
clone size: -
CDR3 protein: CASSPGDRVVGELFF
CDR3 DNA: TGTGCCAGCTCTCCGGGGGACAGGGTTGTCGGGGAGCTGTTTTTT

J gene: TRBJ2-5
D gene: -
V gene: TRBV15
clone size: -
CDR3 protein: CATSTRGGLETQYF
CDR3 DNA: TGTGCCACCAGCACAAGGGGGGGGTTGGAGACCCAGTACTTC

J gene: TRBJ2-7
D gene: TRBD2
V gene: TRBV27
clone size: few
CDR3 protein: CASRIRTSGNYEQYF
CDR3 DNA: TGTGCCAGCAGAATTCGGACTAGCGGGAACTACGAGCAGTACTTC

J gene: TRBJ2-1
D gene: TRBD1
V gene: TRBV20-1
clone size: -
CDR3 protein: CSAREPTGGNNEQFF
CDR3 DNA: TGCAGTGCTAGAGAACCGACAGGGGGTAACAATGAGCAGTTCTTC

J gene: TRBJ2-5
D gene: -
V gene: TRBV6-1
clone size: -
CDR3 protein: CASRRDLQETQYF
CDR3 DNA: TGTGCCAGCAGGCGGGACTTGCAAGAGACCCAGTACTTC

J gene: TRBJ2-1
D gene: -
V gene: TRBV6-2/TRBV6-3
clone size: once
CDR3 protein: CASSSLAVSYNEQFF
CDR3 DNA: TGTGCCAGCAGTTCATTAGCGGTCTCCTACAATGAGCAGTTCTTC

J gene: TRBJ1-2
D gene: -
V gene: TRBV19
clone size: -
CDR3 protein: CASSIPAQNYGYTF
CDR3 DNA: TGTGCCAGTAGTATTCCAGCGCAGAACTATGGCTACACCTTC

J gene: TRBJ2-7
D gene: TRBD2
V gene: TRBV7-9
clone size: -
CDR3 protein: CASTSSGGLGSEQYF
CDR3 DNA: TGTGCCAGCACCTCCTCGGGGGGGCTTGGTTCCGAGCAGTACTTC

J gene: TRBJ1-1
D gene: -
V gene: TRBV27
clone size: -
CDR3 protein: CASSSTTGGTEAFF
CDR3 DNA: TGTGCCAGCAGTTCCACCACCGGTGGCACTGAAGCTTTCTTT

J gene: TRBJ2-1
D gene: TRBD2
V gene: TRBV6-5
clone size: -
CDR3 protein: CASSFPGTKNEQFF
CDR3 DNA: TGTGCCAGCAGTTTTCCCGGGACTAAAAATGAGCAGTTCTTC

J gene: TRBJ2-5
D gene: -
V gene: TRBV7-8
clone size: few
CDR3 protein: CASSLFEMETQYF
CDR3 DNA: TGTGCCAGCAGCTTATTTGAGATGGAGACCCAGTACTTC

J gene: TRBJ2-3
D gene: -
V gene: TRBV11-3
clone size: once
CDR3 protein: CASSLEPRTDTQYF
CDR3 DNA: TGTGCCAGCAGCTTAGAACCCAGGACAGATACGCAGTATTTT

J gene: TRBJ1-5
D gene: -
V gene: TRBV6-4
clone size: -
CDR3 protein: CASRMRANQPQHF
CDR3 DNA: TGTGCCAGCAGAATGCGGGCCAATCAGCCCCAGCATTTT

J gene: TRBJ2-1
D gene: -
V gene: TRBV20-1
clone size: -
CDR3 protein: CSARGPYNEQFF
CDR3 DNA: TGCAGTGCCAGGGGCCCCTACAATGAGCAGTTCTTC

J gene: TRBJ1-4
D gene: -
V gene: TRBV20-1
clone size: -
CDR3 protein: CSARSSPEKLFF
CDR3 DNA: TGCAGTGCTAGATCTTCCCCTGAAAAACTGTTTTTT

J gene: TRBJ1-1
D gene: -
V gene: TRBV28
clone size: -
CDR3 protein: CASSSGGEEAFF
CDR3 DNA: TGTGCCAGCAGTTCGGGGGGCGAAGAAGCTTTCTTT

J gene: TRBJ2-3
D gene: -
V gene: TRBV29-1
clone size: -
CDR3 protein: CSPWTHTDTQYF
CDR3 DNA: TGCAGCCCTTGGACTCATACAGATACGCAGTATTTT

J gene: TRBJ2-1
D gene: TRBD2
V gene: TRBV10-3
clone size: -
CDR3 protein: CAIRGTSGKYEQFF
CDR3 DNA: TGTGCCATCAGGGGGACTAGCGGAAAATATGAGCAGTTCTTC

J gene: TRBJ2-3
D gene: TRBD2
V gene: TRBV7-9
clone size: -
CDR3 protein: CASSLPSGSTDTQYF
CDR3 DNA: TGTGCCAGCAGCTTACCTAGCGGAAGCACAGATACGCAGTATTTT

J gene: TRBJ2-3
D gene: TRBD1
V gene: TRBV19
clone size: -
CDR3 protein: CASSDWDRTDTQYF
CDR3 DNA: TGTGCCAGTAGTGACTGGGACAGGACAGATACGCAGTATTTT

J gene: TRBJ2-3
D gene: -
V gene: TRBV15
clone size: few
CDR3 protein: CATSRGPGLDTDTQYF
CDR3 DNA: TGTGCCACCAGCAGAGGACCGGGACTTGACACAGATACGCAGTATTTT

J gene: TRBJ2-6
D gene: -
V gene: TRBV7-2
clone size: -
CDR3 protein: CASSRDSTGANVLTF
CDR3 DNA: TGTGCCAGCAGCCGCGACAGTACTGGGGCCAACGTCCTGACTTTC